The subject of this entry is one T cell receptor beta chain. This clone was detected only once. Its binding antigen is unknown. Base qualities are not provided; no much larger clone lies one nucleotide away. This specimen comes from a study of shared T cell receptors in the human thymus (dated by TCRdb to about 2021). As for the study more broadly: The study examined how the human thymus generates shared, self-reactive T-cell receptor alpha chains.

The library was obtained by the immunoSEQ multiplex PCR assay. TCRdb mirrors the immuneACCESS table, restricted to in-frame sequences. Some clones are absent from its copies; in checked studies, under half trace to an unresolved V gene, and the reason for the others is unknown. The sample has fewer than 700,000 clones on record, around nine tenths of them singletons. Of the sample, over 0.008% is held by the ten largest clones. According to the germline V gene (reference sequence), CDR1 reads WNHNN and CDR2 reads SYGVQD. The CDR3 measures 14 amino acids from cysteine to phenylalanine. Of the read, only the CDR3 DNA is kept; its 42 bases are in frame from base 1. Germline trimming amounts to 6 bases on V and 2 bases on J, with 5 as the count of junction bases outside the gene matches. A further study also used this sample, focusing on human thymus T cells. As the second publication notes: The donors were immunologically healthy infants in Finland who had open corrective cardiac surgery for congenital heart defects. Thymus tissue was obtained as surgical resects removed during corrective cardiac surgery. Usage of V and J gene segments appeared to be biased in both the thymic and the peripheral blood repertoires. The related research reported highly overlapping thymic TCR repertoires among unrelated individuals. The study characterized TCR alpha and beta repertoires from eight infant thymus samples and a few related peripheral blood samples. Donor ages ranged from roughly 6 to 244 days, and the cohort comprised about six male and a couple of female infants. Thymocytes were released mechanically from tissue and stored at -70 °C as pellets of 10-30 million cells. A QIAsymphony instrument was used to extract genomic DNA from the frozen cell pellets. Using the immunoSEQ multiplex PCR assay, the TCRB and TCRAD loci were amplified from a standardized quantity of quality-controlled genomic DNA. The amplicons spanned the V(D)J region and were long enough to cover the CDR3 and allow V and J genes to be identified. Through the commercial immunoSEQ service, the amplicons were sequenced on an Illumina platform. Primer bias and sequencing errors were corrected as previously described, and TCRAD and TCRB definitions were based on the IMGT database. Analysis of the repertoires was done with immunoSEQ Analyzer 3.0 and VDJTools and included basic statistics, V/J segment usage, diversity estimates, rarefaction and pairwise overlap. Diversity was estimated using the Chao1, ChaoE, Efron-Thisted, Shannon and inverse Simpson indices, and was also estimated on datasets down-sampled to the size of the smallest sample. Repertoire overlap was determined by strict matching of CDR3 nucleotide sequence, V gene and J gene, and Jaccard-based multidimensional scaling clustering was applied. On average, thymus samples yielded around 850,000 unique TCRB clonotypes, whereas blood samples yielded some 92,000.

The receptor chain draws on TRBV10-1 and TRBJ2-5; 8 nucleotides in the junction match TRBD1. This receptor was identified in a boy under three years old with a congenital heart defect. Donor details come from another sample of the same person, matched by shared clones. Sample: thymocytes. The CDR3 reads as follows: CASRGQGLQETQYF. Here is the DNA: TGCGCCAGCAGAGGACAGGGCCTACAAGAGACCCAGTACTTC.